The 19 T cell receptor beta chains reported below all come from one sample, sequenced in a study of technical replicates of blood from a few donors. Method: immunoSEQ multiplex PCR; TCRdb's copy keeps in-frame clones and lacks some. The table has 50,000 to 70,000 clones, just over 90% seen once. The sequencing sample was made of PBMCs. These receptors were obtained from a human donor in good health. Some clones in this sample may be carry-over from other donors' samples.

This clone was observed a few times. The chain couples TRBV2 to TRBJ2-6; 10 nucleotides agree with TRBD1. The CDR3 has 17 amino acids. The V gene's germline CDR1 is SNHLY and CDR2 FYNNEI. Trimming at V came to 4 bases and at J to 3 bases, leaving 6 bases not matched to a gene. The CDR3 sequence: CASSAGTGARGANVLTF. CDR3 DNA sequence: TGTGCCAGCAGTGCCGGGACAGGGGCTCGTGGGGCCAACGTCCTGACTTTC.

The CDR3: CASSINKGGSGYTF. The DNA for the CDR3 is TGTGCCAGTAGTATTAATAAGGGAGGAAGTGGCTACACCTTC. The chain has TRBV19 and TRBJ1-2; D ambiguous. The V end was cut by 3 bases, the J end by 7 bases, with 15 bases between. CDR1 and CDR2 from the germline V gene are LNHDA and SQIVND (reference sequence). CDR3 length: 14 residues.

The rearrangement joins TRBV2 to TRBJ2-5, with 13 bases aligning to TRBD2. CDR1 SNHLY and CDR2 FYNNEI come from the germline V gene. Germline trimming cut 5 bases from V and 4 bases from J; bases unmatched to any gene: 1. The CDR3 is made up of 14 amino acids. The CDR3 nucleotides are TGTGCCAGCAGTAGGACTAGCGGGGGAGAGACCCAGTACTTC. The encoded protein is CASSRTSGGETQYF.

This chain connects TRBV7-6 to TRBJ1-5; 9 bases fit TRBD1. The length of the CDR3 is 17 residues. Germline CDR1 SGHVS, CDR2 FNYEAQ. The V segment lost 5 bases and the J segment 4 bases; nucleotides outside the gene matches: 12. CDR3 amino acids: CASSLSPLGQGNQPQHF. The CDR3 bases are TGTGCCAGCAGCCTATCCCCCCTGGGACAGGGAAATCAGCCCCAGCATTTT.

The rearrangement links TRBV5-1 to TRBJ2-2, with D tentatively TRBD2 (6 bases). V lost 4 bases and J 2 bases, leaving 15 bases between the germline ends. There are 16 residues in the CDR3. The V gene's germline CDR1 is SGHRS and CDR2 YFSETQ. The CDR3 DNA follows: TGCGCCAGCAGCCTTATCCCCGGGAGTAACACCGGGGAGCTGTTTTTT. Residues: CASSLIPGSNTGELFF.

The chain couples TRBV7-6 to TRBJ2-1; D is perhaps TRBD2 (5 bases). Looked up from germline, CDR1 is SGHVS and CDR2 is FNYEAQ. V lost 4 bases to trimming and J lost 7 bases, with 17 bases between them. CDR3 length equals 15 residues. Here the CDR3 DNA reads TGTGCCAGCAGCTATGACTTGCGGGTGGGAAATGAGCAGTTCTTC. Its protein product is CASSYDLRVGNEQFF. Combining the CDR3 with reference TRBV7-6 and TRBJ2-1 gives the whole variable domain GAGVSQSPRYKVTKRGQDVALRCDPISGHVSLYWYRQALGQGPEFLTYFNYEAQQDKSGLPNDRFSAERPEGSISTLTIQRTEQRDSAMYRCASSYDLRVGNEQFFGPGTRLTVL.

The J gene is TRBJ2-1, the V gene TRBV28; D remains ambiguous. The CDR3 runs 13 residues. In germline, CDR1 is MDHEN, CDR2 SYDVKM. Trimming left V 2 bases short and J 2 bases short, with 4 bases between. CDR3 nucleotides: TGTGCCAGCAGTTTAGCGACCTACAATGAGCAGTTCTTC. It codes for CASSLATYNEQFF. The full variable domain, with the rest looked up from reference TRBV28 and TRBJ2-1, is DVKVTQSSRYLVKRTGEKVFLECVQDMDHENMFWYRQDPGLGLRLIYFSYDVKMKEKGDIPEGYSVSREKKERFSLILESASTNQTSMYLCASSLATYNEQFFGPGTRLTVL.

This clone has just one count. In nucleotides, the CDR3 is TGTGCCAGCAGCCCGGACAGGGTCCCCCAAAAATACATTCAGTACTTC. It encodes CASSPDRVPQKYIQYF. J is TRBJ2-4 and V is TRBV27, with 8 bases aligning to TRBD1. V lost 6 bases, J lost 8 bases, and 15 bases stayed unmatched. Per germline, CDR1 MNHEY and CDR2 SMNVEV (reference sequence). CDR3 length: 16 amino acids.

The chain employs TRBV4-2 and TRBJ2-4; possible D gene TRBD1, 5 bases. This CDR3 contains 17 residues. V was trimmed by 1 base and J by 0 bases, leaving 13 bases between them. Germline V gene sequence: CDR1 LGHNA, CDR2 YNFKEQ. The CDR3, as DNA: TGTGCCAGCAGCCAAGGGAACACAGGTCTAGCCAAAAACATTCAGTACTTC. Amino acids: CASSQGNTGLAKNIQYF.

The gene calls are TRBV7-9 and TRBJ2-7; 9 positions agree with TRBD1. In germline, CDR1 is SEHNR, CDR2 FQNEAQ (reference sequence). V lost 4 bases and J lost 4; bases outside the gene matches: 8. This CDR3 has 15 amino acids. The CDR3 region is CASSSSGTGKYEQYF. DNA for the CDR3: TGTGCCAGCAGCTCATCCGGGACAGGGAAATACGAGCAGTACTTC.

V and J are TRBV2 and TRBJ1-4, with a tentative D call TRBD1 (5 bases). There are 15 residues in the CDR3. The germline V gene has CDR1 SNHLY and CDR2 FYNNEI. Trimming took 4 bases from V and 4 from J, leaving 13 bases between them. The CDR3 nucleotides read TGTGCCAGCAGTGGTATAAGGGGCCTTAATGAAAAACTGTTTTTT. It translates to CASSGIRGLNEKLFF.

The rearrangement links TRBV4-1 to TRBJ1-4; the match to TRBD1 covers 9 bases. The CDR3 totals 16 residues. Germline V gene sequence: CDR1 MGHRA, CDR2 YSYEKL. J was trimmed by 8 bases and V by 4 bases; bases with no gene match: 11. CDR3 nucleotide sequence: TGCGCCAGCAGCCCTGGACAGGGGCCTTTCGGAGAAAAACTGTTTTTT. Residues: CASSPGQGPFGEKLFF.

DNA for the CDR3: TGTGCCAGCAGCTTAAGCCGCGGCTCCTACAATGAGCAGTTCTTC. It translates to CASSLSRGSYNEQFF. V is TRBV7-3 and J is TRBJ2-1; no clear D gene. The germline V gene encodes CDR1 SGHTA and CDR2 FQGTGA. The CDR3 extends over 15 amino acids. V shed 1 base and J shed 0 bases, with 7 bases lying between them.

This chain's CDR3 is CASSPTGANEKLFF. CDR3 nucleotide sequence: TGTGCCAGCAGTCCTACAGGGGCTAATGAAAAACTGTTTTTT. The gene calls are TRBV6-5 and TRBJ1-4; TRBD1 agrees at 7 bases. This CDR3 is 14 amino acids long. Losses at the gene ends were 5 bases for V and 3 bases for J; bases not matched to a gene: 3. Germline CDR1 and CDR2: MNHEY and SVGAGI.

This sequence joins TRBV30 and TRBJ2-3; the match to TRBD2 covers 13 bases. The CDR3 is made up of 18 amino acids. V lost 4 bases to trimming and J lost 5 bases; unmatched junction nucleotides: 15. Germline assignment: CDR1 GTSNPN and CDR2 SVGIG (reference sequence). CDR3 nucleotides: TGTGCCTGGACCCTAGTGGGGGGACTAGCGGGAAAGGGAGATACGCAGTATTTT. This codes for CAWTLVGGLAGKGDTQYF.

The V gene is TRBV7-6, the J gene TRBJ1-3; TRBD1 might be the D (5 bases). The CDR3 runs to 16 residues. The germline V and J ends were trimmed by 6 bases and 1 base, with 16 bases remaining between them. From germline, CDR1 is SGHVS and CDR2 FNYEAQ. The CDR3 loop is CASRAWRGRSGNTIYF. In nucleotides, the CDR3 is TGTGCCAGCAGGGCCTGGAGGGGTCGGTCTGGAAACACCATATATTTT.

The J gene is TRBJ2-1, the V gene TRBV2, with TRBD2 matching 10 bases. The germline V gene has CDR1 SNHLY and CDR2 FYNNEI. CDR3 size: 17 residues. Trimming removed 3 bases from V and 5 bases from J; junction bases left unmatched: 10. The CDR3 is CASSDHLTSGVNNEQFF. CDR3 coding DNA: TGTGCCAGCAGTGACCATTTAACTAGCGGGGTAAACAATGAGCAGTTCTTC.

The chain links TRBV7-2 to TRBJ1-6; D might be TRBD1 (6 bases). CDR1 and CDR2 (germline): SGHTA, FQGNSA. This CDR3 is 13 amino acids long. Trimming removed 4 bases from V and 10 bases from J, with 11 bases in between. CDR3 sequence reads: CASSYHRESPLHF. The DNA of the CDR3 is TGTGCCAGCAGCTACCACAGGGAATCACCCCTCCACTTT.

The chain couples TRBV7-9 to TRBJ2-3, with D maybe TRBD2 (5 bases). Germline V gives CDR1 SEHNR, CDR2 FQNEAQ (reference sequence). V was clipped by 8 bases and J by 3 bases, with 12 bases between them. The CDR3 covers 13 residues. The CDR3 nucleotides read TGTGCCAGCTCTTTGGGGAGTACAGATACGCAGTATTTT. Translating it yields CASSLGSTDTQYF.